Shown below are 9 T cell receptor beta chains from a single sample sequenced in a study of low-dose radiotherapy and immunotherapy resistance in tumors. Specified time point: before trial treatment. cDNA synthesis used a TRAV/TRBV-specific primer set for both chains. With a constant-region primer and a V-primer adapter, TCRs were subjected to roughly 20 PCR cycles of amplification. TCRdb recomputed calls from the reads with MiXCR, one row per CDR3 protein. The sample lists 64,000 or so distinct CDR3 sequences; about 30% were seen once. This specimen consisted of PBMCs, obtained before treatment. The source is a male donor with rectosigmoid adenocarcinoma.

This clonotype was observed at least ten times. The V gene is TRBV7-2, the J gene TRBJ2-4; D is possibly TRBD1 or TRBD2 (5 bases each). The CDR3 has 15 amino acids. V was trimmed by 1 base and J by 1 base, leaving 8 bases between them. Germline assignment: CDR1 SGHTA and CDR2 FQGNSA. Here the CDR3 reads CASSLGGVAKNIQYF. The CDR3 DNA reads TGTGCCAGCAGCTTAGGAGGGGTTGCCAAAAACATTCAGTACTTC. Using reference TRBV7-2 and TRBJ2-4 for the parts outside the CDR3, the full variable domain is GAGVSQSPSNKVTEKGKDVELRCDPISGHTALYWYRQSLGQGLEFLIYFQGNSAPDKSGLPSDRFSAERTGGSVSTLTIQRTQQEDSAVYLCASSLGGVAKNIQYFGAGTRLSVL.

This clonotype turned up a few times. V and J are TRBV4-3 and TRBJ2-1, with 8 bases identical to TRBD2. The CDR3 extends over 14 amino acids. V trimming: 0 bases; J trimming: 10 bases; junction bases outside the gene matches: 5. Per the germline V gene, CDR1 is LGHNA and CDR2 is YSLEER. The CDR3 sequence: CASSQDRGGREQFF. In DNA, the CDR3 is TGCGCCAGCAGCCAAGATCGGGGGGGGCGCGAGCAGTTCTTC.

The sample holds many counts of this clonotype. The gene calls are TRBV27 and TRBJ2-7; 9 bases align to TRBD2. This CDR3 is built from 16 residues. V was clipped by 6 bases and J by 0 bases; unmatched bases: 9. Germline CDR1 is MNHEY and CDR2 is SMNVEV (reference sequence). DNA for the CDR3: TGTGCCAGCAGCCAGGATCTAGCGGGAAGCTCCTACGAGCAGTACTTC. As protein: CASSQDLAGSSYEQYF.

This clonotype is categorized as medium-sized. The rearrangement uses TRBV9 and TRBJ1-2, with D uncertain. V lost 4 bases, J lost 3 bases, and 13 bases lay in between. This CDR3 spans 14 amino acids. CDR1 is SGDLS, CDR2 YYNGEE, per germline. The CDR3 loop reads CASSLDTGHYGYTF. CDR3 nucleotides: TGTGCCAGCAGCCTCGACACGGGCCACTATGGCTACACCTTC.

Many counts were recorded for this clonotype. The chain carries TRBV12-3 or TRBV12-4 and TRBJ1-5; D is undetermined. The length of the CDR3 is 17 residues. Trimming pared 6 bases from V and 0 bases from J, leaving 18 bases between. CDR3 in amino acids: CASSSGPLSSSNQPQHF. The CDR3 DNA reads TGTGCCAGCAGCTCCGGGCCGCTATCCTCTAGCAATCAGCCCCAGCATTTT.

This clonotype was seen many times. The chain links TRBV7-2 to TRBJ2-4, with a weak D call TRBD1 (6 bases). Germline values: CDR1 SGHTA, CDR2 FQGNSA. The CDR3 extends over 20 amino acids. Trimming removed 5 bases at V and 3 bases at J, with 29 bases between. CDR3 sequence (DNA): TGTGCCAGCAGCCCAGGGCTACAGGGTATCGTAGAAGGGGGCAAAAACATTCAGTACTTC. Protein: CASSPGLQGIVEGGKNIQYF.

With respect to this clonotype: This sequence is one base from a far larger clone and is likely a read error. V and J are TRBV26 and TRBJ2-3; the table gives TRBD2 as D, unverified against the DNA. TRBV26 is labeled a pseudogene. The CDR3 loop spans 20 amino acids. CDR3 sequence reads: CASSTRLPGGGMVWTDTQYF. In nucleotides, the CDR3 is TGTGCCAGCAGTACACGACTACCGGGCGGGGGGATGGTATGGACAGATACGCAGTATTTT.

This clonotype was recorded at least ten times. This sequence joins TRBV20-1 and TRBJ2-7; TRBD1 agrees at 10 bases. J gave up 7 bases and V 3 bases, and 9 bases lay outside the gene matches. This CDR3 region has 14 residues. The germline gives CDR1 DFQATT, CDR2 SNEGSKA (reference sequence). CDR3 nucleotides: TGCAGTGCTAGTCTCAGACAGGGGGCTCGGGAGCAGTACTTC. As protein: CSASLRQGAREQYF.

The chain couples TRBV6-4 to TRBJ2-3; D is unclear. With 3 bases removed from V and 1 base from J, the gap between germline ends came to 5 bases. CDR3 length equals 13 residues. Germline V CDR1 and CDR2: MRHNA, SNTAGT. In DNA form, the CDR3 reads TGTGCCAGCAGTGAAGGTGGCACAGATACGCAGTATTTT. It yields the protein CASSEGGTDTQYF.